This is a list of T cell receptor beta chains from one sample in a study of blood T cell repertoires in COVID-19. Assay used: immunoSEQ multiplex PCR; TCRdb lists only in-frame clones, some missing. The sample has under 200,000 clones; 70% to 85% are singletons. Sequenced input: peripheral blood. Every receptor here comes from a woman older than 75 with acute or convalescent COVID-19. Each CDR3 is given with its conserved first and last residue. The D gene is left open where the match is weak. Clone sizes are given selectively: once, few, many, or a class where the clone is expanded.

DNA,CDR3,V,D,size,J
TGTGCCAGCAGACGGGGACTAGCGGGCACCTACGAGCAGTACTTC,CASRRGLAGTYEQYF,TRBV6-5,TRBD2,-,TRBJ2-7
TGTGCCAGCAGCCTTACAGATAGCAATCAGCCCCAGCATTTT,CASSLTDSNQPQHF,TRBV6-2/TRBV6-3,-,-,TRBJ1-5
TGTGCCAGCATAAAGGGGGCCCTTGAAGCTTTCTTT,CASIKGALEAFF,TRBV2,TRBD1,-,TRBJ1-1
TGTGCCAGTAGTATAGTTAGCGGCTACACAGATACGCAGTATTTT,CASSIVSGYTDTQYF,TRBV19,-,-,TRBJ2-3
TGTGCCAGCAGCTTTGATAGCAGCGAGCAGTACTTC,CASSFDSSEQYF,TRBV7-2,-,-,TRBJ2-7
TGTGCCAGCAGCCCTGGGGAGGTTAAAGGCGAGCAGTACTTC,CASSPGEVKGEQYF,TRBV7-9,-,-,TRBJ2-7
TGTGCCAGTAGCATAACAGCAGGGACTGTCAATGAGCAGTTCTTC,CASSITAGTVNEQFF,TRBV19,-,-,TRBJ2-1
TGCGCCAGCAGCTCCAGGACAGGGGCCTCTGGGGCCAACGTCCTGACTTTC,CASSSRTGASGANVLTF,TRBV5-1,TRBD1,-,TRBJ2-6
TGTGCCAGCAGCTTGGCCGGACAGGCGAGCTCCTATAATTCACCCCTCCACTTT,CASSLAGQASSYNSPLHF,TRBV5-6,TRBD1,-,TRBJ1-6
TGTGCCAGCAGTGACTCCCGACAGTACAATCAGCCCCAGCATTTT,CASSDSRQYNQPQHF,TRBV25-1,-,-,TRBJ1-5
TGCGCCAGCAGCCCAGGGGTTTGGAGCACTGAAGCTTTCTTT,CASSPGVWSTEAFF,TRBV5-1,-,-,TRBJ1-1
TGTGCCAGCAGCTTAGGGGCAGCCGCACAAGAGACCCAGTACTTC,CASSLGAAAQETQYF,TRBV11-2,-,-,TRBJ2-5
TGTGCCAGCAGTTCCCGACTTACCGCCGGGGAGGTTAATGGCTACACCTTC,CASSSRLTAGEVNGYTF,TRBV6-2/TRBV6-3,-,-,TRBJ1-2
TGTGCCTGGATGACTCCCGCGAACACCGGGGAGCTGTTTTTT,CAWMTPANTGELFF,TRBV30,-,-,TRBJ2-2
TGTGCCAGCAGCGCCGGGACACCTGTTCACGAGCAGTACTTC,CASSAGTPVHEQYF,TRBV9,-,-,TRBJ2-7
TGTGCCAGCAGCCAAGATGTGGGACAGTTAGCCAAAAACATTCAGTACTTC,CASSQDVGQLAKNIQYF,TRBV3-1/TRBV3-2,TRBD1,-,TRBJ2-4
TGTGCCAGCAGCCTCAAGGGGGCCTGGGATACGCAGTATTTT,CASSLKGAWDTQYF,TRBV9,TRBD1,-,TRBJ2-3
TGTGCCAGCAGCTTCGAGGGATCGCCCCAGCATTTT,CASSFEGSPQHF,TRBV7-2,-,-,TRBJ1-5
TGCGCCAGCAGGCGTGATGACGGGACATATCATGGCTACACCTTC,CASRRDDGTYHGYTF,TRBV5-1,-,-,TRBJ1-2
TGTGCCAGCAGCCCCCGACTCGTTACAGATACGCAGTATTTT,CASSPRLVTDTQYF,TRBV7-2,-,few,TRBJ2-3
TGTGCCAGTCGCCTTCGGGACAGGGGACAAGGGGATACGCAGTATTTT,CASRLRDRGQGDTQYF,TRBV19,TRBD1,-,TRBJ2-3
TGTGCCAGCAGTTACCGCGCCGTTGAAGCTTTCTTT,CASSYRAVEAFF,TRBV6-2/TRBV6-3,-,once,TRBJ1-1
TGCAGTGCTTCTAGCGGCCACGAGCAGTACTTC,CSASSGHEQYF,TRBV20-1,TRBD2,-,TRBJ2-7
TGCAGCGTTCTACAGGGGAAGAACTATGGCTACACCTTC,CSVLQGKNYGYTF,TRBV29-1,TRBD1,-,TRBJ1-2
TGTGCCAGTAACCGGGACTGGACCGGGGAGCTGTTTTTT,CASNRDWTGELFF,TRBV19,-,-,TRBJ2-2
TGTGCCAGCAGCCCTACTAGCGAGCGCTACAATGAGCAGTTCTTC,CASSPTSERYNEQFF,TRBV5-6,TRBD2,-,TRBJ2-1
TGTGCCAGCACCTACAGGGCCACTGAAGCTTTCTTT,CASTYRATEAFF,TRBV12-3/TRBV12-4,-,once,TRBJ1-1
TGTGCCAGCAGGGAGGGGTGGGGCAATCAGCCCCAGCATTTT,CASREGWGNQPQHF,TRBV6-5,-,-,TRBJ1-5
TGTGCCAGCAGTTTCACAGCTACCTCTGGGGCCAACGTCCTGACTTTC,CASSFTATSGANVLTF,TRBV27,-,-,TRBJ2-6
TGCAGCGTTGAAGAGGGGGGAGTAGGCTATGGCTACACCTTC,CSVEEGGVGYGYTF,TRBV29-1,-,-,TRBJ1-2
TGTGCCAGCAGCCCCAGTAGCGGACCCTACGAGCAGTACTTC,CASSPSSGPYEQYF,TRBV7-2,-,-,TRBJ2-7
TGTGCCTGGAGTGTATCCAGGGTTGGAAACACCATATATTTT,CAWSVSRVGNTIYF,TRBV30,-,once,TRBJ1-3
TGTGCCAGTAGTATAGCGTGGGGGCGCACAGATACGCAGTATTTT,CASSIAWGRTDTQYF,TRBV19,-,-,TRBJ2-3
TGTGCCAGCAGTGTCCAGGGGGGACCCTACGAGCAGTACTTC,CASSVQGGPYEQYF,TRBV2,-,few,TRBJ2-7
TGTGCCAGCAGCTGGGCAGACCCCCGGAATGGCTACACCTTC,CASSWADPRNGYTF,TRBV11-2,-,-,TRBJ1-2
TGTGCCAGCAGTTTATCGGACAGCACCCACGAGCAGTACTTC,CASSLSDSTHEQYF,TRBV27,-,-,TRBJ2-7
TGTGCCAGCAGTTTACAGGTCCCCCCAACCTACGAGCAGTACTTC,CASSLQVPPTYEQYF,TRBV11-2,-,-,TRBJ2-7
TGTGCCAGCAGCTTGGGACAGAATAGCAATCAGCCCCAGCATTTT,CASSLGQNSNQPQHF,TRBV7-9,TRBD1,once,TRBJ1-5
TGTGCCATCAGTGGGGCACTAGCGGCGTACCAAGAGACCCAGTACTTC,CAISGALAAYQETQYF,TRBV10-3,TRBD2,-,TRBJ2-5
TGTGCCATCAGTGACAGTGGTCCAGGACTCCTTGAAGCTTTCTTT,CAISDSGPGLLEAFF,TRBV10-3,-,-,TRBJ1-1
TGTGCCATCAGTGGTTGGGGGGGGATTGCTGAAGCTTTCTTT,CAISGWGGIAEAFF,TRBV10-3,-,-,TRBJ1-1
TGTGCCAGCTCACCGGGGACTAGCAAGACCTACGAGCAGTACTTC,CASSPGTSKTYEQYF,TRBV18,TRBD2,-,TRBJ2-7
TGTGCCAGCAGTTTTCTTCGCGACAGGCCGGCAACTAATGAAAAACTGTTTTTT,CASSFLRDRPATNEKLFF,TRBV27,-,-,TRBJ1-4